The 26 T cell receptor beta chains listed next were all sequenced from one sample in a study of T-cell memory formation after mild COVID-19. TCRdb used MiXCR to reprocess the 5' RACE reads, holding one entry per CDR3 protein. Of about 150,000 distinct CDR3 sequences listed, about 14% are singletons. Sequencing used PBMCs or a T cell subset sorted from them (not recorded which). The source is an adult woman who had mild COVID-19 (a few samples of this study predate the infection). Cell type and time point are not known.

As to this clonotype: Relative to the germline gene, one junction end is altered; a read error may explain this. This chain links TRBV4-2 with TRBJ2-3, with 7 bases matching TRBD2. The CDR3 contains 15 residues. CDR1 and CDR2 (germline): LGHNA, YNFKEQ. The CDR3 is CASSQEPSLGEGVHF. For the CDR3, the DNA is TGTGCCAGCAGCCAAGAACCATCCTTGGGGGAGGGCGTCCATTTT.

This clonotype has a handful of counts. The chain employs TRBV27 and TRBJ2-1; 8 bases are shared with TRBD2. Trimming cost V 5 bases and J 7 bases; bases outside gene matches: 13. This CDR3 has 16 residues. CDR1 and CDR2 from the germline V gene are MNHEY and SMNVEV (reference sequence). The chain's CDR3 is CASSQRFAGGENEQFF. CDR3 nucleotide sequence: TGTGCCAGCAGTCAGCGTTTTGCGGGAGGAGAGAATGAGCAGTTCTTC.

This clonotype was detected only a few times. The chain is built from TRBV10-3 and TRBJ2-1; D is ambiguous. The CDR3 loop spans 14 amino acids. CDR1 and CDR2 (germline): ENHRY, SYGVKD. Trimming stripped 4 bases from V and 3 bases from J, with 10 bases between. CDR3 protein: CAISGKQVYNEQFF. CDR3 bases: TGTGCCATCAGTGGAAAACAAGTCTACAATGAGCAGTTCTTC.

This clonotype was counted a few times. This chain links TRBV20-1 with TRBJ2-3; 7 nucleotides align to TRBD1. The CDR3 totals 14 residues. Germline loops: CDR1 DFQATT, CDR2 SNEGSKA (reference sequence). V was clipped by 1 base and J by 4 bases; unmatched bases: 5. The CDR3 bases are TGCAGTGCTAGAGTAGGACAGGTTGCAGATACGCAGTATTTT. Translating gives CSARVGQVADTQYF.

On this clonotype itself: A single base separates this from a much larger clone, so it may be a read error. The DNA for the CDR3 is TGTGCCACCAGTGATTCCGAAGGGGGCAAGATGGAGACCCAGTACTTC. It yields the protein CATSDSEGGKMETQYF. The V call is TRBV24-1, the J call TRBJ2-5, with 7 nucleotides matching TRBD1. The CDR3 consists of 16 residues. J was trimmed by 5 bases and V by 2 bases; bases with no gene match: 10. Looked up from germline, CDR1 is KGHDR and CDR2 is SFDVKD.

This clonotype was detected a few times. This sequence joins TRBV5-5 and TRBJ2-2, with TRBD2 as a possible D gene (5 bases). CDR1 is SGHKS, CDR2 YYEKEE, per germline (reference sequence). The V and J ends lost 4 bases and 4 bases respectively, with 23 bases between them. This CDR3 region has 18 residues. The CDR3 reads CASSAGLTRLGRTGELFF. The CDR3 region has the DNA TGTGCCAGCAGCGCGGGCCTGACTCGTTTAGGGCGCACCGGGGAGCTGTTTTTT.

At least ten counts were recorded for this clonotype. V gene TRBV5-1 combines with J gene TRBJ2-1; 9 positions match TRBD2. Trimming cost V 3 bases and J 6 bases; bases outside gene matches: 13. The CDR3 totals 17 residues. Germline values: CDR1 SGHRS, CDR2 YFSETQ. CDR3 nucleotides: TGCGCCAGCAGCTCGTACTTTAGCGGGGGCCCAACCAATGAGCAGTTCTTC. Protein product: CASSSYFSGGPTNEQFF.

This clonotype was recorded a few times. The V call is TRBV27, the J call TRBJ2-5, with TRBD2 as a possible D gene (5 bases). The V gene lost 5 bases and the J gene lost 4 bases, with 14 bases spanning the gap. Per the germline V gene, CDR1 is MNHEY and CDR2 is SMNVEV (reference sequence). CDR3 length: 14 amino acids. The CDR3, as DNA: TGTGCCAGCAGTCCTCGTCGGGCGGGAGAGACCCAGTACTTC. Its protein product is CASSPRRAGETQYF.

The chain links TRBV7-9 to TRBJ2-7; D remains unclear. CDR3 length: 13 residues. Germline CDR1 reads SEHNR; CDR2 reads FQNEAQ (reference sequence). V gave up 3 bases and J gave up 4 bases, with 10 bases separating them. The CDR3 DNA reads TGTGCCAGCAGCTTTGAGATAGCATACGAGCAGTACTTC. As protein: CASSFEIAYEQYF.

This clonotype has only one observation. This chain joins TRBV5-1 and TRBJ1-2; 7 bases are shared with TRBD1. The CDR3 has 15 residues. Trimming took 2 bases from V and 4 from J; bases not matched to a gene: 8. Per the germline V gene, CDR1 is SGHRS and CDR2 is YFSETQ. CDR3 in DNA: TGCGCCAGCAGCTTATCTGGACAGGACCCCTATGGCTACACCTTC. Amino acids: CASSLSGQDPYGYTF.

The chain has TRBV7-6 and TRBJ2-1; D tentatively reads TRBD1 or TRBD2 (6 bases each). From germline, CDR1 is SGHVS and CDR2 FNYEAQ. Trimming cost V 4 bases and J 7 bases, with 14 bases left between them. CDR3 size: 14 residues. CDR3 nucleotides: TGTGCCAGCAGCTACGGGGGCTCCCAGAATGAGCAGTTCTTC. Translated: CASSYGGSQNEQFF. Complete variable domain (other parts from reference TRBV7-6 and TRBJ2-1): GAGVSQSPRYKVTKRGQDVALRCDPISGHVSLYWYRQALGQGPEFLTYFNYEAQQDKSGLPNDRFSAERPEGSISTLTIQRTEQRDSAMYRCASSYGGSQNEQFFGPGTRLTVL.

The chain has TRBV29-1 and TRBJ1-1; maybe TRBD1 (5 bases). Trimming cost V 5 bases and J 5 bases, with 9 bases left between them. Germline assignment: CDR1 SQVTM and CDR2 ANQGSEA. CDR3 length: 11 amino acids. The CDR3 DNA reads TGCAGCGTTTCAGGGAGGACTGAAGCTTTCTTT. As protein: CSVSGRTEAFF.

The sample holds a few counts of this clonotype. The rearrangement links TRBV10-2 to TRBJ1-1; no reliable D call. V was clipped by 0 bases and J by 3 bases, with 11 bases between them. This CDR3 contains 15 residues. Germline lookup yields CDR1 WSHSY and CDR2 SAAADI. In nucleotides, the CDR3 is TGCGCCAGCAGTGAGTCGGGGTATCCGGACACTGAAGCTTTCTTT. This sequence encodes CASSESGYPDTEAFF.

The chain links TRBV12-3 or TRBV12-4 to TRBJ2-1; D tentatively fits TRBD1 or TRBD2 (6 bases each). The germline V and J ends were trimmed by 5 bases and 5 bases, with 10 bases remaining between them. This CDR3 is 13 amino acids long. Here the CDR3 DNA reads TGTGCCAGCAGTAACAGGGAGGACAATGAGCAGTTCTTC. Protein: CASSNREDNEQFF.

This clonotype was found a few times. The V and J genes are TRBV20-1 and TRBJ2-7, with D possibly matching TRBD2 (5 bases). CDR1 and CDR2 (germline): DFQATT, SNEGSKA (reference sequence). The CDR3 is 11 residues long. V shed 7 bases and J shed 7 bases, with 14 bases lying between them. The CDR3 coding sequence is TGCAGTGTCAGAGGACTGTCAGAGCAGTACTTC. It translates to CSVRGLSEQYF.

This clonotype was seen repeatedly, ten times or more. The chain carries TRBV5-1 and TRBJ2-3, with 8 bases identical to TRBD1. The junction had 5 bases not matched to a gene; V was cut back by 4 bases and J by 1 base. Per germline, CDR1 SGHRS and CDR2 YFSETQ. The CDR3 runs 15 residues. DNA for the CDR3: TGCGCCAGCAGCCCGGACAGGGTTCGCACAGATACGCAGTATTTT. Translating gives CASSPDRVRTDTQYF.

This clonotype was seen a handful of times. The chain combines TRBV5-1 with TRBJ1-1; TRBD1 agrees at 9 bases. Germline loops: CDR1 SGHRS, CDR2 YFSETQ. Trimming at V came to 4 bases and at J to 3 bases, leaving 4 bases not matched to a gene. This CDR3 contains 14 residues. The CDR3 here is CASSVGTGYTEAFF. In nucleotides, the CDR3 is TGCGCCAGCAGCGTTGGGACAGGGTACACTGAAGCTTTCTTT.

This clonotype appeared a few times. The chain recombines TRBV5-1 with TRBJ2-1, with a tentative D call TRBD1 (6 bases). The CDR3 is made up of 13 amino acids. With 1 base removed from V and 7 bases from J, the gap between germline ends came to 9 bases. Germline V gene lookup returns CDR1 SGHRS and CDR2 YFSETQ. This CDR3 reads CASSLFQGNEQFF. The CDR3 DNA is TGCGCCAGCAGCTTGTTCCAGGGGAATGAGCAGTTCTTC. The entire variable domain, with the rest obtained from reference TRBV5-1 and TRBJ2-1, is as follows: KAGVTQTPRYLIKTRGQQVTLSCSPISGHRSVSWYQQTPGQGLQFLFEYFSETQRNKGNFPGRFSGRQFSNSRSEMNVSTLELGDSALYLCASSLFQGNEQFFGPGTRLTVL.

This clonotype has just a few counts. The chain couples TRBV7-8 to TRBJ2-1; D is ambiguous. The germline V gene has CDR1 SGHVS and CDR2 FQNEAQ. This CDR3 comprises 13 residues. Deletions cut 4 bases from V and 10 bases from J, with 14 bases between. As DNA, the CDR3 is TGTGCCAGCAGCTCAGTACCCCAGAACGAGCAGTTCTTC. Amino acid sequence: CASSSVPQNEQFF.

A note on this clonotype: Possible read error: a much larger clone is one base away. The chain uses TRBV5-1 and TRBJ2-7, with 7 bases lining up with TRBD1. This CDR3 region has 14 residues. V lost 3 bases and J lost 3; bases outside the gene matches: 6. Germline V gives CDR1 SGHRS, CDR2 YFSETQ. CDR3 coding DNA: TGCGCCAGCAGCTCGACGCGACAGGGCTACGAGCAGTACTTC. As protein: CASSSTRQGYEQYF.

This rearrangement joins TRBV10-3 to TRBJ2-7; D possibly uses TRBD1 or TRBD2 (5 bases each). The CDR3 length is 15 residues. V was trimmed by 4 bases and J by 4 bases, leaving 17 bases between them. Germline V gene lookup returns CDR1 ENHRY and CDR2 SYGVKD. CDR3: CAISGSPGPTYEQYF. The CDR3 DNA reads as TGTGCCATCAGTGGTTCACCGGGACCGACGTACGAGCAGTACTTC.

A few counts support this clonotype. The rearrangement uses TRBV11-2 and TRBJ2-7; 9 bases map to TRBD2. Trimming took 6 bases from V and 5 from J; bases not matched to a gene: 11. There are 15 residues in the CDR3. The V gene's germline CDR1 is SGHAT and CDR2 FQNNGV. The CDR3: CASSFLAGLSDEQYF. The CDR3 DNA reads TGTGCCAGCAGTTTCCTAGCGGGACTCTCAGACGAGCAGTACTTC.

This chain joins TRBV25-1 and TRBJ2-5; TRBD1 matches at 7 bases. Germline V lookup: CDR1 MGHDK, CDR2 SYGVNS. J gave up 1 base and V 1 base, and 0 bases lay outside the gene matches. The CDR3 runs to 14 residues. CDR3 in amino acids: CASSEWDSQETQYF. DNA of the CDR3: TGTGCCAGCAGTGAATGGGACAGCCAAGAGACCCAGTACTTC.

This clonotype appeared a few times. This chain links TRBV18 with TRBJ2-1; TRBD2 agrees at 12 bases. The CDR3 totals 18 residues. V was clipped by 3 bases and J by 4 bases; unmatched bases: 10. From germline, CDR1 is KGHSH and CDR2 LQKENI. Here the CDR3 reads CASSPQLAGGGGYNEQFF. For the CDR3, the DNA is TGTGCCAGCTCACCCCAACTAGCGGGGGGCGGCGGGTACAATGAGCAGTTCTTC. Filled out from reference TRBV18 and TRBJ2-1, the complete variable domain reads NAGVMQNPRHLVRRRGQEARLRCSPMKGHSHVYWYRQLPEEGLKFMVYLQKENIIDESGMPKERFSAEFPKEGPSILRIQQVVRGDSAAYFCASSPQLAGGGGYNEQFFGPGTRLTVL.

A few counts support this clonotype. The gene calls are TRBV5-1 and TRBJ2-3; tentative D call: TRBD2 (5 bases). Germline CDR1 SGHRS, CDR2 YFSETQ. V lost 0 bases and J lost 3, with 8 bases in between. The CDR3 is 14 amino acids. Here the CDR3 DNA reads TGCGCCAGCAGCTTGGGGCCGGGGACAGATACGCAGTATTTT. Its translation is CASSLGPGTDTQYF.

This clonotype was seen just once. This chain uses TRBV27 with TRBJ1-2; D unresolved. The V end was cut by 6 bases, the J end by 6 bases, with 14 bases between. Per the germline V gene, CDR1 is MNHEY and CDR2 is SMNVEV (reference sequence). The CDR3 totals 13 residues. DNA of the CDR3: TGTGCCAGCAGCAACCTTCTCGCGGATGGCTACACCTTC. As protein: CASSNLLADGYTF.